The clone carrying this T cell receptor (beta chain) came up once. Germline CDR1 reads MDHEN; CDR2 reads SYDVKM. CDR3 length: 16 amino acids. V was pared by 5 bases and J by 4 bases, with 18 bases between. The record originates from a study of shared T cell receptors in the human thymus. The method was immunoSEQ multiplex PCR; TCRdb's version includes in-frame clones alone and lacks a portion of them. The data show hundreds of thousands of clones, over 75% seen once. This same sample was also taken into another study, of human thymus T cells. That source notes: Thymic samples were excised during corrective heart operations. Use of V and J genes seemed skewed within the thymic and blood repertoires. Unrelated individuals were reported by related research to share highly overlapping thymic repertoires.

Sequencing was performed on thymocytes. This receptor was taken from a boy younger than two with a congenital heart defect. V and J are TRBV28 and TRBJ1-5, with D maybe TRBD1 (6 bases). The CDR3 region is CASSPSGRGGNQPQHF. The CDR3 region has the DNA TGTGCCAGCAGTCCCTCCGGCAGGGGAGGGAATCAGCCCCAGCATTTT.